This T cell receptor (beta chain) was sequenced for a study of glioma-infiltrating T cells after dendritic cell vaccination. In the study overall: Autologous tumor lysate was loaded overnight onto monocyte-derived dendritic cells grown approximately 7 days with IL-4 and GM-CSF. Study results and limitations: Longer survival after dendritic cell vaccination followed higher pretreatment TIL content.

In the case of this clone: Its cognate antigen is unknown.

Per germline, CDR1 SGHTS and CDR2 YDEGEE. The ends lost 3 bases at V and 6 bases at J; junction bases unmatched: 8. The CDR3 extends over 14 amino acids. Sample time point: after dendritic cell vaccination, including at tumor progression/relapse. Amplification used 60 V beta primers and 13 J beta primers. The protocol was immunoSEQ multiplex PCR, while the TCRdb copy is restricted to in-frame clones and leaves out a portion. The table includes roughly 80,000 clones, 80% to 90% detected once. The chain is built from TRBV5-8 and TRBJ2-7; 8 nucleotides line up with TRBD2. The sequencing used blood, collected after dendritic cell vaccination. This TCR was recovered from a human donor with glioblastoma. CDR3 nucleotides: TGTGCCAGCAGCTCCCCGGCGGGGGGCCTCGAGCAGTACTTC. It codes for CASSSPAGGLEQYF.